This is a list of T cell receptor beta chains from one sample in a study of CD8 T cells in ankylosing spondylitis. Using its own MiXCR run on the 5' RACE reads, TCRdb lists one record per CDR3 protein. The sample has 350,000 or so distinct CDR3 sequences, 14% to 15% seen once. What was sequenced was blood, either unsorted or a sorted T cell fraction (not recorded which). These receptors all stem from a male donor with ankylosing spondylitis or in good health (not recorded which). CDR3s include the opening cysteine and the closing phenylalanine or tryptophan. Fields, in order: J gene, clone size, D gene, V gene, CDR3 protein, CDR3 DNA. D genes are given only for firm matches. Rows give clone size only sometimes, using once, few, many, or a class for an expanded clone.

>TRBJ1-3|NA|NA|TRBV12-3/TRBV12-4
CASRPEGPIYF
TGTGCCAGCAGGCCGGAGGGCCCCATATATTTT
>TRBJ1-5|NA|TRBD1|TRBV3-1
CASRRTGDNQPQHF
TGTGCCAGCAGGAGGACAGGAGACAATCAGCCCCAGCATTTT
>TRBJ1-1|many|NA|TRBV18
CASSISPGDTEAFF
TGTGCCAGCTCGATTAGCCCCGGGGACACTGAAGCTTTCTTT
>TRBJ2-7|few|NA|TRBV19
CASSIGPGRQQYF
TGTGCCAGTAGTATTGGGCCGGGCCGGCAGCAGTACTTC
>TRBJ2-3|few|NA|TRBV20-1
CSASRGASEDTQYF
TGCAGTGCTTCTCGAGGGGCTTCGGAGGATACGCAGTATTTT
>TRBJ2-1|NA|NA|TRBV14
CASSQGRGEQFF
TGTGCCAGCAGCCAAGGCCGTGGGGAGCAGTTCTTC
>TRBJ2-3|few|TRBD1|TRBV7-9
CASSSGTGGADTQYF
TGTGCCAGCAGCTCCGGGACAGGGGGTGCAGATACGCAGTATTTT
>TRBJ2-2|NA|TRBD2|TRBV9
CASSVAIAGITGELFF
TGTGCCAGCAGCGTAGCTATAGCGGGCATAACCGGGGAGCTGTTTTTT
>TRBJ1-1|NA|NA|TRBV15
CATSRRLQVNSEAFF
TGTGCCACCAGCAGACGGTTACAGGTGAACTCTGAAGCTTTCTTT
>TRBJ2-3|many|TRBD2|TRBV12-3/TRBV12-4
CASSLTSGGKTDTQYF
TGTGCCAGCAGTTTGACTAGCGGGGGGAAGACAGATACGCAGTATTTT
>TRBJ2-7|NA|TRBD2|TRBV20-1
CSARDPQSGRSYEQYF
TGCAGTGCTAGAGATCCCCAGAGCGGGAGATCGTACGAGCAGTACTTC
>TRBJ1-1|few|TRBD1|TRBV2
CASLGQMNTEAFF
TGTGCCAGCCTGGGACAGATGAACACTGAAGCTTTCTTT
>TRBJ2-5|NA|NA|TRBV9
CASSVMGSETQYF
TGTGCCAGCAGCGTAATGGGGTCGGAGACCCAGTACTTC
>TRBJ2-1|few|NA|TRBV30
CAWSGLAPTYNEQFF
TGTGCCTGGAGTGGGCTAGCACCGACCTACAATGAGCAGTTCTTC
>TRBJ2-2|few|TRBD2|TRBV20-1
CSARVASGGLTGELFF
TGCAGTGCTAGAGTGGCTAGCGGGGGCCTCACCGGGGAGCTGTTTTTT
>TRBJ2-7|NA|TRBD1|TRBV20-1
CSARPTGAVPYEQYF
TGCAGTGCTAGACCTACAGGGGCGGTCCCCTACGAGCAGTACTTC
>TRBJ1-1|many|NA|TRBV20-1
CSARLEVEDTEAFF
TGCAGTGCTAGGTTGGAGGTGGAGGACACTGAAGCTTTCTTT
>TRBJ1-5|NA|NA|TRBV6-5
CASSSSQPSGAAQHF
TGTGCCAGCAGTTCAAGTCAACCTAGTGGCGCAGCCCAGCATTTT
>TRBJ2-7|NA|NA|TRBV29-1
CSVEVDPYEQYF
TGCAGCGTTGAAGTGGACCCCTACGAGCAGTACTTC
>TRBJ2-5|NA|NA|TRBV5-1
CASSYADRQETQYF
TGCGCCAGCAGCTACGCCGACAGGCAAGAGACCCAGTACTTC
>TRBJ2-3|many|TRBD2|TRBV12-3/TRBV12-4
CASSPSGGTDTQYF
TGTGCCAGCAGCCCCAGCGGGGGCACAGATACGCAGTATTTT
>TRBJ1-1|few|TRBD1|TRBV6-5
CASSRGQGEAFF
TGTGCCAGCAGCCGGGGACAGGGTGAAGCTTTCTTT
>TRBJ2-1|many|TRBD2|TRBV7-2
CASSLLGTSLHNEQFF
TGTGCCAGCAGTTTATTAGGGACTAGCCTACACAATGAGCAGTTCTTC
>TRBJ2-5|few|TRBD2|TRBV4-2
CASSQLGLAGGRNQETQYF
TGTGCCAGCAGCCAACTCGGACTAGCGGGGGGGCGAAACCAAGAGACCCAGTACTTC
>TRBJ2-1|many|NA|TRBV29-1
CSALQGSSYNEQFF
TGCAGCGCCCTACAGGGAAGCTCCTACAATGAGCAGTTCTTC
>TRBJ1-1|NA|TRBD1|TRBV6-1
CASSATGGLVTEAFF
TGTGCCAGCAGTGCGACAGGGGGCTTGGTCACTGAAGCTTTCTTT
>TRBJ2-1|NA|NA|TRBV2
CASSEDLGREQFF
TGTGCCAGCAGTGAAGACCTAGGAAGGGAGCAGTTCTTC
>TRBJ2-3|NA|TRBD2|TRBV3-1
CASSPPGTSGPRADTQYF
TGTGCCAGCAGCCCCCCTGGGACTAGCGGCCCTCGGGCAGATACGCAGTATTTT
>TRBJ2-3|NA|TRBD1|TRBV4-2
CASSHSGQGSTDTQYF
TGTGCCAGCAGCCACTCGGGACAGGGATCAACAGATACGCAGTATTTT
>TRBJ1-1|few|NA|TRBV6-1
CASSPTRVNTEAFF
TGTGCCAGCAGTCCGACAAGGGTGAACACTGAAGCTTTCTTT
>TRBJ2-7|few|TRBD2|TRBV10-2
CASSDASGLAGKYEQYF
TGCGCCAGCAGTGATGCCTCAGGACTAGCGGGGAAATACGAGCAGTACTTC
>TRBJ1-6|few|NA|TRBV27
CASSTSSYNSPLHF
TGTGCCAGCAGTACGAGCTCCTATAATTCACCCCTCCATTTT
>TRBJ2-4|NA|TRBD2|TRBV5-1
CASSPLAGAKNIQYF
TGCGCCAGCAGCCCACTAGCGGGAGCCAAAAACATTCAGTACTTC
>TRBJ2-3|NA|TRBD2|TRBV20-1
CSAPLAGGPDTQYF
TGCAGTGCGCCACTAGCGGGGGGCCCAGATACGCAGTATTTT
>TRBJ2-7|NA|NA|TRBV10-3
CAISERQSYEQYF
TGTGCCATCAGTGAAAGACAGTCCTACGAGCAGTACTTC
>TRBJ2-5|few|TRBD2|TRBV7-9
CASSLNAGGGETQYF
TGTGCCAGCAGCTTAAATGCGGGAGGAGGAGAGACCCAGTACTTC
>TRBJ2-5|few|NA|TRBV29-1
CSVVLSALRGTQYF
TGCAGCGTTGTCCTCTCGGCTCTCCGCGGGACCCAGTACTTC
>TRBJ2-5|NA|NA|TRBV2
CASSSRGVARKTQYF
TGTGCCAGCAGTTCTAGGGGGGTGGCTAGAAAGACCCAGTACTTC
>TRBJ2-1|NA|NA|TRBV12-3/TRBV12-4
CASSNRSPSYNEQFF
TGTGCCAGCAGTAATCGGAGTCCGTCCTACAATGAGCAGTTCTTC
>TRBJ2-3|few|NA|TRBV19
CASSIPGSTDTQYF
TGTGCCAGTAGTATACCAGGGAGCACAGATACGCAGTATTTT
>TRBJ1-2|few|NA|TRBV12-3/TRBV12-4
CASSPDRFYGYTF
TGTGCCAGCAGTCCGGACAGATTCTATGGCTACACCTTC
>TRBJ2-7|few|NA|TRBV7-2
CASSPHSGSVAYEQYF
TGTGCCAGCAGCCCACATAGTGGGAGTGTGGCCTACGAGCAGTACTTC
>TRBJ1-3|NA|NA|TRBV4-2
CASSQDPGQASGNTIYF
TGTGCCAGCAGCCAAGATCCTGGGCAGGCCTCTGGAAACACCATATATTTT
>TRBJ2-1|NA|TRBD2|TRBV12-3/TRBV12-4
CASSRYSGAQFF
TGTGCCAGCAGTCGGTATAGCGGGGCACAGTTCTTC
>TRBJ2-6|once|NA|TRBV6-1
CESGDRSSGANVLTF
TGTGAGAGCGGGGACAGAAGCTCTGGGGCCAACGTCCTGACTTTC
>TRBJ2-1|NA|TRBD2|TRBV4-2
CASSLTSGGAKVQFF
TGTGCCAGCAGCCTGACTAGCGGGGGGGCTAAGGTGCAGTTCTTC
>TRBJ2-7|few|NA|TRBV6-5
CASSSSDTQGQYF
TGTGCCAGCAGTTCCTCAGACACGCAGGGACAGTACTTC
>TRBJ1-5|many|TRBD1|TRBV12-3/TRBV12-4
CASSLVGGSNQPQHF
TGTGCCAGCAGTTTAGTAGGGGGCAGCAATCAGCCCCAGCATTTT
>TRBJ1-2|NA|NA|TRBV5-1
CASSYEGYGYTF
TGCGCCAGCAGCTATGAGGGGTATGGCTACACCTTC
>TRBJ2-3|few|NA|TRBV7-2
CASSSDRASTDTQYF
TGTGCCAGCAGCTCGGACAGAGCTAGCACAGATACGCAGTATTTT
>TRBJ1-5|few|NA|TRBV5-1
CASSPGAGGNQPQHF
TGCGCCAGCAGCCCGGGGGCAGGGGGCAATCAGCCCCAGCATTTT
>TRBJ2-2|NA|TRBD1|TRBV5-1
CASSLGTGRTGELFF
TGCGCCAGCAGCCTGGGGACAGGGAGAACCGGGGAGCTGTTTTTT